This T cell receptor beta chain came from a study of T cell responses to AZD1222 COVID-19 vaccine. CDR3 size: 16 residues. Germline loops: CDR1 ENHRY, CDR2 SYGVKD. V was shortened by 4 bases and J by 6 bases, with 19 bases between the two germline ends. The assay was immunoSEQ multiplex PCR, and TCRdb's table has in-frame clones only and misses some. Here the sample spans 85,000 to 130,000 clones, roughly 88% being singletons. This specimen consisted of peripheral blood, obtained on day 0 of AZD1222 vaccination. The origin of this receptor is an adult in good health. The chain employs TRBV10-3 and TRBJ1-5, with D tentatively TRBD1 (6 bases). The CDR3 here is CAISASEGGRGQPQHF. CDR3 DNA: TGTGCCATCAGTGCCTCGGAGGGGGGACGTGGTCAGCCCCAGCATTTT.